This paragraph covers one T cell receptor beta chain sequence. The table came from immunoSEQ multiplex PCR; TCRdb's copy has only in-frame clones and leaves some out. The sample contains over 90,000 clones, roughly nine tenths of which appear only once. The record originates from a study of blood T cell repertoires in COVID-19. Sequencing used peripheral blood. This receptor was identified in a man aged 50 to 60 with acute or convalescent COVID-19.

The CDR3 loop reads CASSPSEGARNSPLHF. The CDR3 nucleotides read TGTGCCAGCTCACCAAGCGAGGGAGCCCGTAATTCACCCCTCCACTTT. J is TRBJ1-6 and V is TRBV18; unclear D gene. CDR3 length equals 16 residues. Germline CDR1 reads KGHSH; CDR2 reads LQKENI. V lost 2 bases and J lost 6, with 14 bases in between. Based on the CDR3 plus reference TRBV18 and TRBJ1-6, the full variable domain is NAGVMQNPRHLVRRRGQEARLRCSPMKGHSHVYWYRQLPEEGLKFMVYLQKENIIDESGMPKERFSAEFPKEGPSILRIQQVVRGDSAAYFCASSPSEGARNSPLHFGNGTRLTVT.